These 8 T cell receptor beta chains share one sample of origin, sequenced in a study of Graves' ophthalmopathy and Graves' hyperthyroidism. TCR beta CDR3 regions were amplified from RNA transcripts. First-round RT-PCR used HTBI primers; second-round multiplex PCR followed. One entry per CDR3 protein, called by TCRdb with MiXCR from the multiplex PCR reads. The sample consists of 350,000 to 400,000 distinct CDR3 sequences, roughly 15% of them appearing once. The sample taken for sequencing was peripheral blood. These receptor sequences come from a woman aged 18-30 years with stable Graves' hyperthyroidism.

This clonotype occurred many times. J is TRBJ1-6 and V is TRBV12-3 or TRBV12-4, with D perhaps TRBD1 (5 bases). This CDR3 comprises 14 residues. The ends were cut back, 8 bases at V and 5 bases at J, with 13 bases in the middle. The CDR3 DNA follows: TGTGCCAGCGGTGGGGACGGTCATAATTCACCCCTCCACTTT. Residues: CASGGDGHNSPLHF.

Only a few counts were recorded for this clonotype. The chain is built from TRBV5-4 and TRBJ1-1; 9 bases agree with TRBD1. The germline V gene encodes CDR1 SGHNT and CDR2 YYREEE (reference sequence). V dropped 0 bases and J dropped 2; count of bases not matched to a gene: 2. This CDR3 has 15 amino acids. The CDR3 protein is CASSLGTGENTEAFF. CDR3 bases: TGTGCCAGCAGCTTGGGGACAGGGGAAAACACTGAAGCTTTCTTT.

This clonotype has a count of ten or more. The chain has TRBV27 and TRBJ1-1; D is undetermined. The CDR3 has 16 amino acids. In germline, CDR1 is MNHEY, CDR2 SMNVEV (reference sequence). Trimming stripped 0 bases from V and 3 bases from J, with 14 bases between. The CDR3 protein is CASSLSRHIGDTEAFF. CDR3 nucleotide sequence: TGTGCCAGCAGTTTATCGCGGCACATTGGAGACACTGAAGCTTTCTTT.

This clonotype was counted many times. The CDR3 nucleotides are TGTGCCAGCAGTGACCCGGGACAGGGGATCTCCTACGAGCAGTACTTC. Its protein is CASSDPGQGISYEQYF. The chain employs TRBV11-1 and TRBJ2-7, with 10 bases that match TRBD1. After removal of 6 bases from V and 0 bases from J, the junction contained 8 bases not matched to a gene. Germline V lookup: CDR1 SGHAT, CDR2 FQDESV (reference sequence). The CDR3 covers 16 residues. Supplemented by reference TRBV11-1 and TRBJ2-7, the full variable domain reads EAEVAQSPRYKITEKSQAVAFWCDPISGHATLYWYRQILGQGPELLVQFQDESVVDDSQLPKDRFSAERLKGVDSTLKIQPAELGDSAMYLCASSDPGQGISYEQYFGPGTRLTVT.

V usage is TRBV28 and J usage is TRBJ1-2, with 11 bases fitting TRBD1. This CDR3 comprises 14 residues. The V segment lost 6 bases and the J segment 5 bases; nucleotides outside the gene matches: 5. CDR1 and CDR2 from the germline V gene are MDHEN and SYDVKM. CDR3 DNA: TGTGCCAGCAGAACCGGGACAGGGGGTTATGGCTACACCTTC. Protein product: CASRTGTGGYGYTF.

A word on this clonotype: The junction departs from germline at one end; a sequencing error may be responsible. The V gene is TRBV12-3 or TRBV12-4, the J gene TRBJ2-7; D remains ambiguous. The CDR3 runs 15 residues. This chain's CDR3 is CASSGRPVRPYDQYF. DNA of the CDR3: TGTGCCAGCAGTGGGCGACCGGTACGCCCCTACGATCAGTACTTC.

The table lists this clonotype with a count of one. A much larger clone lies a single base off, so this may be a read error. The V and J genes are TRBV12-3 or TRBV12-4 and TRBJ1-1, with D perhaps matching TRBD1 (5 bases). This CDR3 comprises 16 residues. The V gene lost 5 bases and the J gene lost 1 base, with 17 bases spanning the gap. The CDR3 sequence: CASSADWDRSNTEAFF. The DNA of the CDR3 is TGTGCCAGCAGTGCTGACTGGGACCGTTCGAACACTGAAGCTTTCTTT.

The chain joins TRBV11-3 to TRBJ2-2, with D possibly TRBD1 on 5 matching bases. V shed 3 bases and J shed 2 bases, with 10 bases lying between them. Germline CDR1 is SGHNT and CDR2 is YENEEA. The CDR3 consists of 15 residues. In DNA, the CDR3 is TGTGCCAGCAGCTTCCGCAGGGATAACACCGGGGAGCTGTTTTTT. Protein: CASSFRRDNTGELFF. The variable domain in full, with the rest retrieved from reference TRBV11-3 and TRBJ2-2, is EAGVVQSPRYKIIEKKQPVAFWCNPISGHNTLYWYLQNLGQGPELLIRYENEEAVDDSQLPKDRFSAERLKGVDSTLKIQPAELGDSAVYLCASSFRRDNTGELFFGEGSRLTVL.